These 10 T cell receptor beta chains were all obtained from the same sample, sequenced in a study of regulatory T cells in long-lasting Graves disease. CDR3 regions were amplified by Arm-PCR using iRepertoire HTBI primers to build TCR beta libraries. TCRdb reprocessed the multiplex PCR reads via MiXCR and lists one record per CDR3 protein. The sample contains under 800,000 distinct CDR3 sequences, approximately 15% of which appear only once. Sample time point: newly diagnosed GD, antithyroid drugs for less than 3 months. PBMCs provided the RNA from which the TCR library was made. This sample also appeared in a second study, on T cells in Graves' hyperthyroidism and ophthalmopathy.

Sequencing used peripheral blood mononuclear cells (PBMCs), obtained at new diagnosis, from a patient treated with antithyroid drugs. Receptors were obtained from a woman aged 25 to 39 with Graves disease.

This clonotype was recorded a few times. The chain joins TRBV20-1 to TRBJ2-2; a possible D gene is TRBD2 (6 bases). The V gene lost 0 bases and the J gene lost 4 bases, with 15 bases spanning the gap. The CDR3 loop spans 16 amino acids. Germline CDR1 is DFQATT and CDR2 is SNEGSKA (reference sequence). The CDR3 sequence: CSARDRGSGFTGELFF. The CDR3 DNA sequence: TGCAGTGCTAGAGATCGGGGTAGCGGTTTCACCGGGGAGCTGTTTTTT.

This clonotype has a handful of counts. The CDR3 DNA reads TGTGCCAGCAGTCAGGGGGTAGGAAACACCATATATTTT. Encoded protein: CASSQGVGNTIYF. The chain links TRBV27 to TRBJ1-3; the match to TRBD1 covers 7 bases. Trimming took 5 bases from V and 4 from J; bases not matched to a gene: 2. CDR1 is MNHEY and CDR2 is SMNVEV in the germline V gene (reference sequence). This CDR3 contains 13 residues.

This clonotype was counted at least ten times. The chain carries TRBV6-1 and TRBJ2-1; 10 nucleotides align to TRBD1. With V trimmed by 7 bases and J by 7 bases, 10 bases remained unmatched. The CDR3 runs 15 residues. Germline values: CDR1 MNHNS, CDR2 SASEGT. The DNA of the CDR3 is TGTGCCAGCACCCGGGGACAGGGGACGGGAAATGAGCAGTTCTTC. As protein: CASTRGQGTGNEQFF.

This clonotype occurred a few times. The CDR3 nucleotides are TGCGCCAGCAGTGACCCGAGCTCCGGCACAGATACGCAGTATTTT. It encodes CASSDPSSGTDTQYF. The gene calls are TRBV10-1 and TRBJ2-3; D unclear. This CDR3 has 15 amino acids. Germline V gives CDR1 WNHNN, CDR2 SYGVQD (reference sequence). Deletions cut 3 bases from V and 1 base from J, with 11 bases between.

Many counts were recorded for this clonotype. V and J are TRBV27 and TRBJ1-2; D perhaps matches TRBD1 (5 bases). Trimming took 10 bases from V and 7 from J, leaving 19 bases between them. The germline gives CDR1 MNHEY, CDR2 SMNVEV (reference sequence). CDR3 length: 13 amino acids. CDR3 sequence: CATRTGGAGGYTF. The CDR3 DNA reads TGTGCCACAAGGACGGGAGGGGCTGGTGGCTACACCTTC.

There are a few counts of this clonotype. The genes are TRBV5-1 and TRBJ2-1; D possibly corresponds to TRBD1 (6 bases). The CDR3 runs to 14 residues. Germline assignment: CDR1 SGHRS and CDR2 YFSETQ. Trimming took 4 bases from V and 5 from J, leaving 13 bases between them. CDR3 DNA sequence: TGCGCCAGCAGCCGCCTTACAGGGAACAATGAGCAGTTCTTC. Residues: CASSRLTGNNEQFF.

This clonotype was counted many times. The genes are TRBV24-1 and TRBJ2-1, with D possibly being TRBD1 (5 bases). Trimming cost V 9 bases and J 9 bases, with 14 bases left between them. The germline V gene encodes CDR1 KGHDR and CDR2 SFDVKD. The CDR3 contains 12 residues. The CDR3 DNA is TGTGCCACCGCGCGAGCGCAGGGTGAGCAGTTCTTC. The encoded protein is CATARAQGEQFF.

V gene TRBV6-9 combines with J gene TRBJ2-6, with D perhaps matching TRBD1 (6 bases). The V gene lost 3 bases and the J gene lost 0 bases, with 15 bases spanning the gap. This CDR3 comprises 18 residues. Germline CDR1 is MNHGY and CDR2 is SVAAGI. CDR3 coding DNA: TGTGCCAGCAGTTACTCAGGGGTCCGGAGCTCTGGGGCCAACGTCCTGACTTTC. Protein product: CASSYSGVRSSGANVLTF.

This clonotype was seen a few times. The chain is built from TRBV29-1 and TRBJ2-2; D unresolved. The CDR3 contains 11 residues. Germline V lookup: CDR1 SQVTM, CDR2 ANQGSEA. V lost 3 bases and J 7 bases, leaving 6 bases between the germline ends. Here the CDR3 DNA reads TGCAGCGTTGACAGTCTCGGGGAGCTGTTTTTT. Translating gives CSVDSLGELFF.

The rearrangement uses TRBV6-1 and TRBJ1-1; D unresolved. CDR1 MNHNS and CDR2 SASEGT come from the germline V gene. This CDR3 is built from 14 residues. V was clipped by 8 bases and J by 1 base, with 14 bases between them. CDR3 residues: CASAQRRTNTEAFF. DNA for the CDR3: TGTGCCAGCGCCCAGAGGAGAACGAACACTGAAGCTTTCTTT.